This entry describes one T cell receptor beta chain. The V gene lost 4 bases and the J gene lost 1 base, with 10 bases spanning the gap. This CDR3 contains 15 residues. With a J-beta primer mix and a sample-barcoded 5' primer, a second PCR ran roughly 6 to 11 cycles. Each TCR beta cDNA got a 12-nucleotide random molecular identifier. Sequencing of every sample gave 2.5 million or more CDR3-containing paired-end reads. TCRdb itself ran the 5' RACE reads through MiXCR, one entry per CDR3 protein. The sample has about 570,000 distinct CDR3 sequences; 25% to 30% are singletons. The data were obtained in a study of blood T cells in healthy people across ages. Study information: There was about one barcoded beta molecule captured by template switching per two T cells.

Every donor provided approximately 9.2 milliliters of peripheral blood. The genes are TRBV12-3 or TRBV12-4 and TRBJ1-4; D remains ambiguous. This TCR was sampled from a woman in her 70s in good health. Sample: blood. CDR3 region: CASSSHSGTNEKLFF. The CDR3, as DNA: TGTGCCAGCAGTTCCCACTCGGGAACTAATGAAAAACTGTTTTTT.